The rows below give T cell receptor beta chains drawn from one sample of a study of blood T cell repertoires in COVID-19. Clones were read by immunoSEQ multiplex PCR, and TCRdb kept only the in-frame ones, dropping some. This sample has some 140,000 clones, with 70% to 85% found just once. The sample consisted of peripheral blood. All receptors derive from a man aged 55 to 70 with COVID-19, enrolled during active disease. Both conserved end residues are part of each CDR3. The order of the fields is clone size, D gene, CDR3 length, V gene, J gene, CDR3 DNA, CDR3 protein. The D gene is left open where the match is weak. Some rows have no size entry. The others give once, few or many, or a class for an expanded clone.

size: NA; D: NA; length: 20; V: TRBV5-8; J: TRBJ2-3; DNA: TGTGCCAGCAGCTTGGCCGCGATATTGGGGGGGGGCCCTAGCACAGATACGCAGTATTTT; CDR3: CASSLAAILGGGPSTDTQYF
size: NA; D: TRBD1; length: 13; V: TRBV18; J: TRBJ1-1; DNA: TGTGCCAGCTCACCGACAGGGGGCACTGAAGCTTTCTTT; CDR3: CASSPTGGTEAFF
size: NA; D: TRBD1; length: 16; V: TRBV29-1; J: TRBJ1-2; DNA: TGCAGCGCTGGAGGGACAGGGACGTCCCCTAACTATGGCTACACCTTC; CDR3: CSAGGTGTSPNYGYTF
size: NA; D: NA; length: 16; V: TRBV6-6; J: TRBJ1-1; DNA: TGTGCCAGCAGCGCCCTGGGACTTGGGGGAAACACTGAAGCTTTCTTT; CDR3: CASSALGLGGNTEAFF
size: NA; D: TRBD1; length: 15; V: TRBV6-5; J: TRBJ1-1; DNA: TGTGCCAGCAGTTACTTGGGACAGGGGAACACTGAAGCTTTCTTT; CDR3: CASSYLGQGNTEAFF
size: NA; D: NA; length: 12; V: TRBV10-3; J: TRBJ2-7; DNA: TGTGCCATCAGTGAGTTTCGGGATAAGCAGTACTTC; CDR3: CAISEFRDKQYF
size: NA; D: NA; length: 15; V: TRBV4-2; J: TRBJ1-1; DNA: TGTGCCAGCAGCCAAGATCAGGATCTGAACACTGAAGCTTTCTTT; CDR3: CASSQDQDLNTEAFF
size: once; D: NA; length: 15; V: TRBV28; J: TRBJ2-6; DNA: TGTGCCAGCGGCCTTACAGCCTCTGGGGCCAACGTCCTGACTTTC; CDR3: CASGLTASGANVLTF
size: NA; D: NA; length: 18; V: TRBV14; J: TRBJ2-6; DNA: TGTGCCAGCAGCCAAGATCCCAGGGAGGTCTTTGGGGCCAACGTCCTGACTTTC; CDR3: CASSQDPREVFGANVLTF
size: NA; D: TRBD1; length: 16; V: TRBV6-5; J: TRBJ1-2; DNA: TGTGCCAGCAGTTACTCAATCCAAAACAGGGGGGCGGGCTACACCTTC; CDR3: CASSYSIQNRGAGYTF
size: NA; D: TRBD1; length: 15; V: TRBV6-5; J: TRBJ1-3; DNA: TGTGCCAGCAGTCCACAGGGGGCTAATGGAAACACCATATATTTT; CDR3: CASSPQGANGNTIYF
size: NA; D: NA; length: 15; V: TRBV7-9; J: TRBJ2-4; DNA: TGTGCCAGCAGCTGGGACTTCTTAGCCAAAAACATTCAGTACTTC; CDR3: CASSWDFLAKNIQYF
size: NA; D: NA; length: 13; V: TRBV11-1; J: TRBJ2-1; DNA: TGTGCCAGCAGCCCGGGGGAGTACAATGAGCAGTTCTTC; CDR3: CASSPGEYNEQFF
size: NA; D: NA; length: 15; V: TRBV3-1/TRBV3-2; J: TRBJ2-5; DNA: TGTGCCAGCAGCCGCAGGGACTTCATAGGGGAGACCCAGTACTTC; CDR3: CASSRRDFIGETQYF
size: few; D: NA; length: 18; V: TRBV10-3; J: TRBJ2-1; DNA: TGTGCCATCAGTGGACATCACGGACTCACCCCCTCCTACAATGAGCAGTTCTTC; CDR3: CAISGHHGLTPSYNEQFF
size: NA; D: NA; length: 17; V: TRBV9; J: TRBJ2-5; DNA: TGTGCCAGCAGCCCCGGCCCAGGACAGCTTGGCCAAGAGACCCAGTACTTC; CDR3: CASSPGPGQLGQETQYF
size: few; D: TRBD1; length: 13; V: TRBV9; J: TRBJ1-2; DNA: TGTGCCAGCAGCGCACGACAGGGAGGCAGCTACACCTTC; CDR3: CASSARQGGSYTF
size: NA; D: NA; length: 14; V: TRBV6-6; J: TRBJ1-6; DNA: TGTGCCAGCAGTTACTCCGAGCCTAATTCACCCCTCCACTTT; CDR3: CASSYSEPNSPLHF
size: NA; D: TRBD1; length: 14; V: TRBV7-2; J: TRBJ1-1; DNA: TGTGCCAGCAGCTCGGACAGGGTGGGAACTGAAGCTTTCTTT; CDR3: CASSSDRVGTEAFF
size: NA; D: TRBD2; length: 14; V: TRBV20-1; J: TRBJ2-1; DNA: TGCAGTGCTAGTAATAGCGGGGGCGGGGATGAGCAGTTCTTC; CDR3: CSASNSGGGDEQFF
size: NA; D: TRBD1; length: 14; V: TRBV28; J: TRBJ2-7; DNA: TGTGCCAGCAGATATAGACAGGGGCCCTACGAGCAGTACTTC; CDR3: CASRYRQGPYEQYF
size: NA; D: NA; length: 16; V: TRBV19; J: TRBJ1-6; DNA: TGTGCCAGTAGTGAGAGTGGACAGTCCTATAATTCACCCCTCCACTTT; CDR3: CASSESGQSYNSPLHF
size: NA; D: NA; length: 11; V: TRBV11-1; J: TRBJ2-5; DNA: TGTGCCAGCAGCCATCTAGGCACCCAGTACTTC; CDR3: CASSHLGTQYF